Reported below is one T cell receptor beta chain. Read coverage stops 3 residues before the CDR3 terminus; the germline J gene supplies the remainder. The sample is drawn from a study of T cells in women clearing cervical HPV infection. This CDR3 is built from 13 residues. Germline lookup yields CDR1 GTSNPN and CDR2 SVGIG (reference sequence). This table comes from immunoSEQ multiplex PCR, and its TCRdb copy is limited to in-frame clones, with some not included. The repertoire shows fewer than 30,000 clones; the top ten hold roughly 16%. The sample comprised blood buffy coat. The V gene is TRBV30, the J gene TRBJ2-3; 8 positions match TRBD1. This receptor was obtained from a woman between 18 and 70 years old with a cervical HPV16 infection that either progressed to CIN3+ or cleared (not recorded which). The CDR3 sequence: CAWGTGGGETQYF. The CDR3 DNA, read in part, is TGTGCCTGGGGTACAGGGGGAGGAGAGACG.